The 29 T cell receptor beta chains presented below share a single source sample, sequenced in a study of monozygotic twins with inflammatory bowel disease (dated by TCRdb to between 2019 and 2020). The method behind the library was 5' RACE. Sequencing instrument: Illumina HiSeq 2500. With the reads reprocessed by TCRdb, a single entry stands for each CDR3 protein sequence and no DNA is reported. The table of this sample itemizes 300,000 to 350,000 distinct CDR3 sequences. 2% to 2.5% of the sample belongs to the ten largest clones. The sample consisted of blood. All receptors derive from a human donor with ulcerative colitis or Crohn's disease, or a healthy co-twin of an affected twin (not recorded which).

CDR3: CASSEFVRGANTGELFF. V and J are TRBV25-1 and TRBJ2-2; TCRdb reports TRBD1, a call that lacks DNA to check it against. Per germline, CDR1 MGHDK and CDR2 SYGVNS. The CDR3 contains 17 residues.

CDR3 sequence: CASSQDYEYNEQFF. This chain connects TRBV14 to TRBJ2-1. CDR1 and CDR2 (germline): SGHDN, FVKESK. The CDR3 consists of 14 residues.

J is TRBJ2-1 and V is TRBV5-1. The CDR3 has 15 amino acids. Germline V gene lookup returns CDR1 SGHRS and CDR2 YFSETQ. The chain's CDR3 is CASSFEWSSYNEQFF.

This sequence joins TRBV4-1 and TRBJ2-3; TCRdb's D call of TRBD1 is untestable without DNA. Germline V gives CDR1 MGHRA, CDR2 YSYEKL. The CDR3 is 14 residues long. The CDR3 reads CASSPRDPRDTQYF.

This chain uses TRBV7-2 with TRBJ1-2; the TCRdb D gene call, TRBD1, has no DNA to confirm it. This CDR3 is built from 12 residues. Germline CDR1 SGHTA, CDR2 FQGNSA. The CDR3 region is CASSAGQNGYTF.

This rearrangement joins TRBV7-2 to TRBJ2-2; TCRdb's D call of TRBD1 is untestable without DNA. The CDR3 extends over 14 amino acids. The V gene's germline CDR1 is SGHTA and CDR2 FQGNSA. The CDR3 is CASRYPTGAGELFF.

This rearrangement joins TRBV4-2 to TRBJ1-5; TCRdb selects TRBD1, and the lack of DNA leaves this call unchecked. Germline CDR1 reads LGHNA; CDR2 reads YNFKEQ. The CDR3 is 17 residues long. The CDR3 spells CASSQEGYGGAGQPQHF.

The chain is built from TRBV4-2 and TRBJ2-1; TCRdb indicates TRBD2, and absent DNA this call remains unverified. In germline, CDR1 is LGHNA, CDR2 YNFKEQ. The CDR3 spans 17 residues. The CDR3 loop is CASSQGGQLGHYNEQFF.

The chain links TRBV5-5 to TRBJ2-5. Germline CDR1 SGHKS, CDR2 YYEKEE (reference sequence). This CDR3 is built from 16 residues. CDR3 in amino acids: CASSLVNSASQETQYF.

The chain carries TRBV20-1 and TRBJ1-1. The CDR3 covers 12 residues. Germline CDR1 is DFQATT and CDR2 is SNEGSKA (reference sequence). Here the CDR3 reads CSARDAKSEAFF.

V usage is TRBV12-3 or TRBV12-4 and J usage is TRBJ2-5; lacking DNA, the TRBD2 call made by TCRdb goes unchecked. The CDR3 runs to 19 residues. The CDR3 loop reads CASSHHSLLAGISQETQYF.

The chain uses TRBV5-1 and TRBJ2-2; TCRdb indicates TRBD2, and absent DNA this call remains unverified. The length of the CDR3 is 17 residues. Germline V gene data show CDR1 as SGHRS and CDR2 as YFSETQ. The CDR3 reads CASSRITGGPNTGELFF.

The chain has TRBV7-2 and TRBJ2-4; TCRdb outputs TRBD1, but without DNA this stays unchecked. This CDR3 has 13 residues. Germline V gene lookup returns CDR1 SGHTA and CDR2 FQGNSA. The CDR3: CASSLPPGGIQYF.

The CDR3 sequence: CASSQGLTLSPLHF. The chain joins TRBV6-2 or TRBV6-3 to TRBJ1-6. This CDR3 is built from 14 residues. Germline V CDR1 and CDR2: MNHEY, SVGEGT.

The J gene is TRBJ1-6, the V gene TRBV12-3 or TRBV12-4; TCRdb's D gene call, TRBD1, goes unchecked for lack of DNA. The CDR3 is 13 amino acids. The CDR3 is CASSGGQGTPLHF.

The gene calls are TRBV20-1 and TRBJ2-7; TCRdb reports TRBD2, a call that lacks DNA to check it against. Germline V CDR1 and CDR2: DFQATT, SNEGSKA (reference sequence). The CDR3 covers 14 residues. The CDR3 sequence is CSASGLANSYEQYF.

V is TRBV7-3 and J is TRBJ1-3; lacking DNA, the TRBD1 call made by TCRdb goes unchecked. The CDR3 runs to 14 residues. Germline V gene sequence: CDR1 SGHTA, CDR2 FQGTGA. This chain's CDR3 is CASSLDRDTNTIYF.

This chain uses TRBV5-1 with TRBJ2-5; TCRdb returns TRBD1, unconfirmable since there is no DNA. Germline values: CDR1 SGHRS, CDR2 YFSETQ. There are 14 residues in the CDR3. CDR3: CASSLPGNGETQYF. Full variable domain (outside the CDR3, taken from reference TRBV5-1 and TRBJ2-5): KAGVTQTPRYLIKTRGQQVTLSCSPISGHRSVSWYQQTPGQGLQFLFEYFSETQRNKGNFPGRFSGRQFSNSRSEMNVSTLELGDSALYLCASSLPGNGETQYFGPGTRLLVL.

The chain has TRBV7-9 and TRBJ1-5. This CDR3 is 15 amino acids long. CDR1 and CDR2 (germline): SEHNR, FQNEAQ (reference sequence). This CDR3 reads CASSQGGESNQPQHF.

The V and J genes are TRBV28 and TRBJ2-7. The CDR3 is 11 residues long. Germline lookup yields CDR1 MDHEN and CDR2 SYDVKM. CDR3 in amino acids: CASSLLGEQYF.

The rearrangement uses TRBV5-1 and TRBJ2-7; TCRdb returns TRBD1, unconfirmable since there is no DNA. The CDR3 sequence is 14 residues long. In germline, CDR1 is SGHRS, CDR2 YFSETQ. CDR3 protein: CASSLTTGTYEQYF.

The chain joins TRBV5-4 to TRBJ2-7; TCRdb's D gene call, TRBD1, goes unchecked for lack of DNA. CDR1 is SGHNT, CDR2 YYREEE, per germline (reference sequence). The CDR3 spans 14 residues. The CDR3 region is CASSIEPTGLEQYF.

The chain links TRBV5-5 to TRBJ1-1; TCRdb's assignment of TRBD1 cannot be checked, as there is no DNA. Per germline, CDR1 SGHKS and CDR2 YYEKEE (reference sequence). This CDR3 comprises 13 residues. CDR3 sequence: CASSLARGPEAFF. Combining the CDR3 with reference TRBV5-5 and TRBJ1-1 gives the whole variable domain DAGVTQSPTHLIKTRGQQVTLRCSPISGHKSVSWYQQVLGQGPQFIFQYYEKEERGRGNFPDRFSARQFPNYSSELNVNALLLGDSALYLCASSLARGPEAFFGQGTRLTVV.

The chain has TRBV7-9 and TRBJ2-3; absent DNA, TCRdb's TRBD1 call cannot be checked. This CDR3 is 15 amino acids long. CDR1 and CDR2 (germline): SEHNR, FQNEAQ (reference sequence). The CDR3 here is CASSLRDPGRDTQYF.

CDR3 amino acids: CSVEDQLSEQYF. This chain connects TRBV29-1 to TRBJ2-7. This CDR3 is 12 amino acids long. Looked up from germline, CDR1 is SQVTM and CDR2 is ANQGSEA.

This CDR3 reads CASSLGGLAGKETQYF. The rearrangement joins TRBV27 to TRBJ2-5; TCRdb designates TRBD2, a call that cannot be tested without DNA. The CDR3 length is 16 residues. Germline CDR1 reads MNHEY; CDR2 reads SMNVEV (reference sequence).

The rearrangement uses TRBV7-2 and TRBJ1-1; with no DNA, the TCRdb D assignment of TRBD1 cannot be verified. The CDR3 is 14 amino acids. CDR1 is SGHTA, CDR2 FQGNSA, per germline. CDR3 loop: CASSPRGANTEAFF.

The J gene is TRBJ1-2, the V gene TRBV7-2; absent DNA, TCRdb's TRBD1 call cannot be checked. The CDR3 contains 16 residues. Germline CDR1 and CDR2: SGHTA and FQGNSA. CDR3 in amino acids: CASSPRMGGPFYGYTF. Filled out from reference TRBV7-2 and TRBJ1-2, the complete variable domain reads GAGVSQSPSNKVTEKGKDVELRCDPISGHTALYWYRQSLGQGLEFLIYFQGNSAPDKSGLPSDRFSAERTGGSVSTLTIQRTQQEDSAVYLCASSPRMGGPFYGYTFGSGTRLTVV.

The chain joins TRBV5-1 to TRBJ2-1. This CDR3 has 15 residues. Germline V gene data show CDR1 as SGHRS and CDR2 as YFSETQ. CDR3 residues: CASSSDASSYNEQFF.